One and the same sample provided the 22 T cell receptor beta chains below, sequenced in a study of blood T cell repertoires in COVID-19. TCRdb's copy holds only in-frame clones and misses some; the assay was immunoSEQ multiplex PCR. The sample contains about 350,000 clones, roughly 90% of which appear only once. The sample comprised peripheral blood. These receptors all come from a woman aged 55-75 years with COVID-19, enrolled during active disease.

The chain links TRBV6-6 to TRBJ2-5; 8 nucleotides line up with TRBD2. This CDR3 comprises 15 residues. V was pared by 2 bases and J by 2 bases, with 4 bases of the junction left unmatched. CDR1 and CDR2 (germline): MNHNY, SVGAGI (reference sequence). CDR3: CASSYRRGAQETQYF. CDR3 sequence (DNA): TGTGCCAGCAGTTACCGGCGGGGGGCACAAGAGACCCAGTACTTC.

The chain couples TRBV2 to TRBJ2-1, with a tentative D call TRBD1 (6 bases). The germline V and J ends were trimmed by 7 bases and 6 bases, with 22 bases remaining between them. Germline V gives CDR1 SNHLY, CDR2 FYNNEI. CDR3 length equals 16 residues. CDR3 region: CASTGTGTLMVNEQFF. The CDR3 nucleotides read TGTGCCAGCACGGGGACCGGGACACTAATGGTCAATGAGCAGTTCTTC.

V and J are TRBV6-5 and TRBJ2-7; 8 bases agree with TRBD2. The CDR3 runs to 15 residues. Germline CDR1 and CDR2: MNHEY and SVGAGI. The trim removed 6 bases at V and 0 bases at J, leaving 7 bases unmatched. The CDR3 bases are TGTGCCAGCAGGACCACTAGCGGAAGCTCCTACGAGCAGTACTTC. This translates into CASRTTSGSSYEQYF.

V is TRBV10-3 and J is TRBJ1-2; TRBD1 matches 8 bases. CDR3 length equals 13 residues. Per the germline V gene, CDR1 is ENHRY and CDR2 is SYGVKD. V shed 7 bases and J 4 bases; nucleotides not matched to a gene: 5. CDR3: CAINPGGFYGYTF. The DNA for the CDR3 is TGTGCCATCAACCCAGGGGGCTTCTATGGCTACACCTTC.

This clone was observed a few times. The chain uses TRBV28 and TRBJ1-1; D ambiguous. This CDR3 is built from 14 residues. Germline V gene lookup returns CDR1 MDHEN and CDR2 SYDVKM. Trimming took 4 bases from V and 1 from J, leaving 10 bases between them. CDR3 protein: CASSSLAANTEAFF. DNA for the CDR3: TGTGCCAGCAGTTCTTTGGCGGCGAACACTGAAGCTTTCTTT.

The genes are TRBV7-2 and TRBJ2-2; TRBD2 is a possible D gene (6 bases). The CDR3 has 15 amino acids. Trimming cost V 5 bases and J 2 bases, with 12 bases left between them. The V gene's germline CDR1 is SGHTA and CDR2 FQGNSA. This CDR3 reads CASSPGVFNTGELFF. The CDR3 nucleotides read TGTGCCAGCAGCCCGGGGGTGTTCAACACCGGGGAGCTGTTTTTT.

The chain links TRBV4-1 to TRBJ1-2, with D possibly TRBD1 on 5 matching bases. This CDR3 contains 13 residues. From germline, CDR1 is MGHRA and CDR2 YSYEKL. With 0 bases removed from V and 8 bases from J, the gap between germline ends came to 10 bases. CDR3 DNA sequence: TGCGCCAGCAGCCAAGACAGGGCGGACGGCTACACCTTC. This encodes CASSQDRADGYTF.

V is TRBV3-1 (or the pseudogene TRBV3-2) and J is TRBJ1-2; possibly TRBD1 for D (5 bases). Trimming pared 2 bases from V and 4 bases from J, leaving 20 bases between. CDR3 size: 17 residues. Germline lookup yields CDR1 LGHDT and CDR2 YNNKEL (reference sequence). The CDR3 DNA sequence: TGTGCCAGCAGCCAACCCTTGGGGGGGGGAGAGGGCTATGGCTACACCTTC. Translating it yields CASSQPLGGGEGYGYTF.

The chain uses TRBV11-2 and TRBJ2-1, with TRBD2 matching 7 bases. J gave up 4 bases and V 3 bases, and 12 bases lay outside the gene matches. The CDR3 is 17 amino acids. Germline CDR1 and CDR2: SGHAT and FQNNGV. CDR3 loop: CASSFPPSSGPYNEQFF. CDR3 sequence (DNA): TGTGCCAGCAGCTTCCCCCCGAGTAGCGGGCCTTACAATGAGCAGTTCTTC.

The V gene is TRBV18, the J gene TRBJ2-1, with 9 bases lining up with TRBD2. Per germline, CDR1 KGHSH and CDR2 LQKENI. The CDR3 extends over 20 amino acids. V was pared by 3 bases and J by 3 bases, with 18 bases of the junction left unmatched. CDR3 sequence: CASSPAVGTSRSGLYNEQFF. CDR3 coding DNA: TGTGCCAGCTCACCTGCCGTCGGGACTAGCCGGTCCGGGCTCTACAATGAGCAGTTCTTC. Full variable domain (missing parts from reference TRBV18 and TRBJ2-1): NAGVMQNPRHLVRRRGQEARLRCSPMKGHSHVYWYRQLPEEGLKFMVYLQKENIIDESGMPKERFSAEFPKEGPSILRIQQVVRGDSAAYFCASSPAVGTSRSGLYNEQFFGPGTRLTVL.

V and J are TRBV29-1 and TRBJ1-2; TRBD1 might be the D (6 bases). The CDR3 extends over 14 amino acids. The V and J ends lost 5 bases and 2 bases respectively, with 15 bases between them. The germline V gene has CDR1 SQVTM and CDR2 ANQGSEA. The CDR3 coding sequence is TGCAGCGTTTACATACAGGGACGCAACTATGGCTACACCTTC. This sequence encodes CSVYIQGRNYGYTF.

The chain carries TRBV30 and TRBJ1-2; 7 bases align to TRBD1. Germline V gives CDR1 GTSNPN, CDR2 SVGIG (reference sequence). The ends lost 0 bases at V and 5 bases at J; junction bases unmatched: 6. The CDR3 has 14 residues. The CDR3 sequence is CAWSVGGLQYGYTF. For the CDR3, the DNA is TGTGCCTGGAGTGTAGGGGGCCTTCAGTATGGCTACACCTTC.

The V call is TRBV7-2, the J call TRBJ1-3; 7 nucleotides align to TRBD1. This CDR3 is built from 16 residues. V shed 1 base, J shed 4 bases, and the junction held 7 bases outside the gene matches. Germline CDR1 and CDR2: SGHTA and FQGNSA. CDR3 DNA: TGTGCCAGCAGCTTAGAAGTGACAGGGTTCGGAAACACCATATATTTT. Translated: CASSLEVTGFGNTIYF.

On this clone: Distinct nucleotide sequences in the sample also encode this CDR3. The chain has TRBV12-3 or TRBV12-4 and TRBJ1-1; D remains unclear. Trimming cost V 2 bases and J 4 bases, with 8 bases left between them. This CDR3 region has 13 residues. The CDR3 DNA is TGTGCCAGCAGTTTAACAGTGAGCACTGAAGCTTTCTTT. Translating it yields CASSLTVSTEAFF.

The chain uses TRBV5-1 and TRBJ2-3; D ambiguous. The ends were cut back, 5 bases at V and 0 bases at J, with 4 bases in the middle. CDR1 SGHRS and CDR2 YFSETQ come from the germline V gene. The CDR3 extends over 12 amino acids. The CDR3 protein is CASRTSTDTQYF. CDR3 nucleotide sequence: TGCGCCAGCAGAACTAGCACAGATACGCAGTATTTT.

Comment on this clone: This sample also contains other DNA sequences that code for the same CDR3. This CDR3 is CASSQDGQGYGYTF. Here the CDR3 DNA reads TGTGCCAGCAGCCAAGATGGACAGGGCTATGGCTACACCTTC. The chain combines TRBV3-1 (or the pseudogene TRBV3-2) with TRBJ1-2, with 8 bases aligning to TRBD1. The CDR3 has 14 residues. Unmatched junction bases numbered 1, after V lost 0 bases and J lost 4 bases. Germline-derived CDR1 and CDR2 are LGHDT and YNNKEL (reference sequence).

V is TRBV14 and J is TRBJ1-5; D is unresolved. V gave up 0 bases and J gave up 2 bases, with 20 bases separating them. CDR1 and CDR2 from the germline V gene are SGHDN and FVKESK. The CDR3 runs 19 residues. The CDR3 nucleotides read TGTGCCAGCAGCCAAGATAGAGGGAAAGGAGGTTCGGGCAATCAGCCCCAGCATTTT. It codes for CASSQDRGKGGSGNQPQHF.

This clone was recorded once. CDR3 coding DNA: TGTGCCAGCAGCGACCACCCGGGACTAGCGGGGGTTAGTGGCACAGATACGCAGTATTTT. Protein: CASSDHPGLAGVSGTDTQYF. The V and J genes are TRBV6-6 and TRBJ2-3; 14 nucleotides align to TRBD2. J lost 1 base, V lost 6 bases, and 15 bases had no gene match. The CDR3 is made up of 20 amino acids. CDR1 and CDR2 (germline): MNHNY, SVGAGI (reference sequence).

This clone showed up just a few times. The rearrangement uses TRBV5-1 and TRBJ1-1, with D hard to call. This CDR3 region has 12 residues. Trimming left V 3 bases short and J 6 bases short, with 9 bases between. Per germline, CDR1 SGHRS and CDR2 YFSETQ. This CDR3 is CASSSRYPEAFF. The CDR3 nucleotides are TGCGCCAGCAGCTCCAGGTATCCTGAAGCTTTCTTT.

The CDR3 protein is CASSSRQGPYGYTF. As DNA, the CDR3 is TGTGCCAGCAGCTCTAGACAGGGGCCCTATGGCTACACCTTC. V usage is TRBV5-8 and J usage is TRBJ1-2; the match to TRBD1 covers 8 bases. The CDR3 is made up of 14 amino acids. V lost 3 bases to trimming and J lost 4 bases; unmatched junction nucleotides: 5. The V gene's germline CDR1 is SGHTS and CDR2 YDEGEE.

The gene calls are TRBV5-1 and TRBJ2-3, with D possibly TRBD2 on 6 matching bases. V lost 5 bases and J lost 2, with 18 bases in between. The CDR3 has 16 residues. Germline V gene sequence: CDR1 SGHRS, CDR2 YFSETQ. This chain's CDR3 is CASRQGGVGVTDTQYF. The DNA of the CDR3 is TGCGCCAGCAGGCAAGGAGGGGTCGGGGTCACAGATACGCAGTATTTT.

Turning to this clone: Additional DNA sequences in this sample encode the identical CDR3. The genes are TRBV7-8 and TRBJ1-1, with D perhaps TRBD1 (5 bases). CDR3 length: 13 amino acids. The germline gives CDR1 SGHVS, CDR2 FQNEAQ. Trimming shortened V by 5 bases and J by 1 base, and 8 bases separated the two germline ends. The chain's CDR3 is CASSLGQNTEAFF. The DNA for the CDR3 is TGTGCCAGCAGCCTAGGACAGAACACTGAAGCTTTCTTT. The entire variable domain, with the rest obtained from reference TRBV7-8 and TRBJ1-1, is as follows: GAGVSQSPRYKVAKRGQDVALRCDPISGHVSLFWYQQALGQGPEFLTYFQNEAQLDKSGLPSDRFFAERPEGSVSTLKIQRTQQEDSAVYLCASSLGQNTEAFFGQGTRLTVV.